These 26 T cell receptor beta chains came from one sample sequenced in a study of blood T cell repertoires in COVID-19. Sequencing was performed with immunoSEQ multiplex PCR; in TCRdb, only in-frame clones are kept and a portion is missing. Of about 45,000 clones listed, roughly nine tenths are singletons. The specimen was peripheral blood. The receptors stem from a human donor in a cohort sampled during active COVID-19.

The chain is built from TRBV6-5 and TRBJ2-1; 9 nucleotides match TRBD2. V lost 0 bases, J lost 8 bases, and 8 bases stayed unmatched. Germline CDR1 is MNHEY and CDR2 is SVGAGI. The CDR3 is made up of 16 amino acids. The CDR3 sequence is CASSYSGSGGFYEQFF. CDR3 DNA: TGTGCCAGCAGTTACTCGGGGAGCGGGGGGTTTTATGAGCAGTTCTTC.

This clone was observed once. The V gene is TRBV18, the J gene TRBJ1-2, with a tentative D call TRBD1 (6 bases). Trimming stripped 3 bases from V and 3 bases from J, with 8 bases between. CDR1 is KGHSH, CDR2 LQKENI, per germline. The CDR3 extends over 13 amino acids. CDR3 in amino acids: CASSPAGDYGYTF. CDR3 bases: TGTGCCAGCTCACCCGCAGGGGACTATGGCTACACCTTC.

This clone was observed many times. The chain carries TRBV19 and TRBJ1-6, with a tentative D call TRBD1 (6 bases). The CDR3 is 14 residues long. Germline V gene lookup returns CDR1 LNHDA and CDR2 SQIVND (reference sequence). V was clipped by 1 base and J by 10 bases, with 11 bases between them. CDR3 nucleotides: TGTGCCAGTAGTATAGGCAGGGGCGGCTCACCCCTCCACTTT. This gives the protein CASSIGRGGSPLHF.

The CDR3: CARSPAPRADTQYF. CDR3 sequence (DNA): TGTGCCAGAAGCCCTGCTCCCAGGGCCGATACGCAGTATTTT. V gene TRBV7-5 combines with J gene TRBJ2-3; the table assigns TRBD1, which was not confirmed against the DNA. TRBV7-5 corresponds to a pseudogene. The CDR3 sequence is 14 residues long.

The DNA of the CDR3 is TGCGCCAGCAGCCAGGGACAGGACGAGCAGTACTTC. Its protein product is CASSQGQDEQYF. The J gene is TRBJ2-7, the V gene TRBV5-1, with 8 bases lining up with TRBD1. The V gene end was trimmed by 4 bases and the J gene end by 5 bases; junction bases not matched to a gene: 2. Germline CDR1 and CDR2: SGHRS and YFSETQ. This CDR3 has 12 residues.

Written as DNA, the CDR3 is TGTGCCAGCAGTCTTCCAGGGGCCCCTAACACTGAAGCTTTCTTT. Its protein is CASSLPGAPNTEAFF. V is TRBV28 and J is TRBJ1-1; a possible D gene is TRBD1 (6 bases). V was shortened by 5 bases and J by 2 bases, with 15 bases between the two germline ends. The germline V gene encodes CDR1 MDHEN and CDR2 SYDVKM. The CDR3 has 15 amino acids.

V and J are TRBV19 and TRBJ2-1; TRBD2 agrees at 7 bases. The junction had 13 bases not matched to a gene; V was cut back by 5 bases and J by 6 bases. The CDR3 covers 16 residues. CDR1 LNHDA and CDR2 SQIVND come from the germline V gene (reference sequence). The CDR3 DNA is TGTGCCAGTAGTCAAAAGGGAAGGGAGCGGGGCAATGAGCAGTTCTTC. Residues: CASSQKGRERGNEQFF.

The chain recombines TRBV6-5 with TRBJ2-5, with D possibly being TRBD2 (6 bases). Germline V gene sequence: CDR1 MNHEY, CDR2 SVGAGI. V lost 7 bases and J lost 6, with 12 bases in between. This CDR3 is 12 amino acids long. Here the CDR3 reads CASMSGVQTQYF. The CDR3 DNA sequence: TGTGCCAGCATGTCGGGGGTGCAGACCCAGTACTTC.

The genes are TRBV7-9 and TRBJ1-4, with D maybe TRBD1 (6 bases). CDR3 size: 15 residues. V was shortened by 5 bases and J by 10 bases, with 20 bases between the two germline ends. CDR1 and CDR2 (germline): SEHNR, FQNEAQ (reference sequence). The CDR3 loop reads CASSQRDNNLVKLFF. The DNA for the CDR3 is TGTGCCAGCAGCCAAAGGGACAATAACCTTGTAAAACTGTTTTTT.

The V and J genes are TRBV6-5 and TRBJ2-2; 7 nucleotides align to TRBD1. V was clipped by 7 bases and J by 4 bases; unmatched bases: 9. The germline V gene encodes CDR1 MNHEY and CDR2 SVGAGI. The CDR3 contains 15 residues. CDR3 sequence reads: CASISDREGTGELFF. The CDR3 nucleotides read TGTGCCAGCATATCTGACAGGGAAGGCACCGGGGAGCTGTTTTTT.

The genes are TRBV9 and TRBJ1-6, with TRBD1 matching over 10 bases. The CDR3 has 16 residues. V trimming: 3 bases; J trimming: 5 bases; junction bases outside the gene matches: 5. From germline, CDR1 is SGDLS and CDR2 YYNGEE. The CDR3 DNA reads as TGTGCCAGCAGCGCACGGACAGGGGGACATAATTCACCCCTCCACTTT. Its translation: CASSARTGGHNSPLHF.

The chain is built from TRBV27 and TRBJ2-3, with D perhaps matching TRBD1 (6 bases). The CDR3 totals 15 residues. V dropped 5 bases and J dropped 3 bases, with 15 bases sitting between them. From germline, CDR1 is MNHEY and CDR2 SMNVEV (reference sequence). The CDR3 sequence: CASSLNRVGTDTQYF. The CDR3 DNA reads as TGTGCCAGCAGTCTTAACAGGGTGGGGACAGATACGCAGTATTTT.

The chain is built from TRBV7-9 and TRBJ2-5, with 9 bases fitting TRBD2. The germline gives CDR1 SEHNR, CDR2 FQNEAQ (reference sequence). The CDR3 consists of 15 residues. Trimming took 5 bases from V and 3 from J; bases not matched to a gene: 7. This CDR3 reads CASSQPGTSKETQYF. The CDR3 DNA sequence: TGTGCCAGCAGCCAACCCGGGACTAGCAAAGAGACCCAGTACTTC.

This clone was seen a single time. The CDR3 region is CASSPTGGAAFYEQYF. The CDR3 nucleotides read TGTGCCAGCTCACCAACTGGAGGGGCAGCTTTCTACGAGCAGTACTTC. The V call is TRBV18, the J call TRBJ2-7; perhaps TRBD2 as D (6 bases). Germline V gives CDR1 KGHSH, CDR2 LQKENI. This CDR3 is 16 amino acids long. The V and J ends lost 2 bases and 3 bases respectively, with 17 bases between them.

In its sample, this clone is medium-sized. This chain uses TRBV7-9 with TRBJ1-2; D remains unclear. Trimming took 4 bases from V and 3 from J, leaving 6 bases between them. The germline V gene encodes CDR1 SEHNR and CDR2 FQNEAQ (reference sequence). The CDR3 runs 12 residues. The CDR3 sequence: CASSSGDYGYTF. The CDR3, as DNA: TGTGCCAGCAGCTCCGGGGACTATGGCTACACCTTC.

CDR3 protein: CASSDRVGDTQYF. The CDR3 coding sequence is TGTGCCAGCAGCGACAGGGTCGGGGATACGCAGTATTTT. V is TRBV6-5 and J is TRBJ2-3, with 7 bases lining up with TRBD1. V was clipped by 6 bases and J by 6 bases; unmatched bases: 6. Per germline, CDR1 MNHEY and CDR2 SVGAGI. The CDR3 consists of 13 residues.

The gene calls are TRBV2 and TRBJ2-5, with D unresolved. The CDR3 is 14 residues long. Germline V lookup: CDR1 SNHLY, CDR2 FYNNEI. The V end was cut by 2 bases, the J end by 2 bases, with 9 bases between. CDR3 sequence (DNA): TGTGCCAGCAGTGAACAGGCTCCTCAAGAGACCCAGTACTTC. This gives the protein CASSEQAPQETQYF.

The rearrangement uses TRBV19 and TRBJ2-4, with 10 bases that match TRBD1. There are 17 residues in the CDR3. V dropped 5 bases and J dropped 0; count of bases not matched to a gene: 7. Germline CDR1 LNHDA, CDR2 SQIVND (reference sequence). CDR3 nucleotide sequence: TGTGCCAGTAGTGCGTGGGGACAGGGGCTAGCCAAAAACATTCAGTACTTC. This encodes CASSAWGQGLAKNIQYF.

The gene calls are TRBV29-1 and TRBJ1-2, with 8 bases matching TRBD1. This CDR3 region has 12 residues. CDR1 and CDR2 (germline): SQVTM, ANQGSEA. Trimming took 5 bases from V and 3 from J; bases not matched to a gene: 2. CDR3 amino acids: CSVRQGYYGYTF. The CDR3, as DNA: TGCAGCGTTCGACAGGGGTACTATGGCTACACCTTC.

This clone was picked up a small number of times. The V and J genes are TRBV13 and TRBJ1-5; TRBD1 matches at 7 bases. This CDR3 region has 16 residues. Germline CDR1 reads PRHDT; CDR2 reads FYEKMQ (reference sequence). V shed 0 bases, J shed 2 bases, and the junction held 4 bases outside the gene matches. In nucleotides, the CDR3 is TGTGCCAGCAGCTTAGGGACCACAGGGGGCAATCAGCCCCAGCATTTT. This codes for CASSLGTTGGNQPQHF.

The chain recombines TRBV6-2 or TRBV6-3 with TRBJ1-1; tentatively, D is TRBD1 (5 bases). The CDR3 runs 13 residues. From germline, CDR1 is MNHEY and CDR2 SVGEGT. V lost 6 bases to trimming and J lost 6 bases, with 14 bases between them. As DNA, the CDR3 is TGTGCCAGCAGATACCAGGGAGGGTCTGAAGCTTTCTTT. Its translation is CASRYQGGSEAFF.

Worth noting for this clone: Other DNA sequences in this specimen translate into the identical CDR3. V is TRBV9 and J is TRBJ1-5, with D unresolved. With 1 base removed from V and 4 bases from J, the gap between germline ends came to 6 bases. Germline assignment: CDR1 SGDLS and CDR2 YYNGEE. The CDR3 is 13 amino acids. The CDR3 DNA reads TGTGCCAGCAGCGTAAGCCCAAATCAGCCCCAGCATTTT. It codes for CASSVSPNQPQHF.

V is TRBV3-1 (or the pseudogene TRBV3-2) and J is TRBJ1-2; 7 nucleotides line up with TRBD1. The V gene's germline CDR1 is LGHDT and CDR2 YNNKEL (reference sequence). The CDR3 loop spans 12 amino acids. Trimming removed 3 bases from V and 8 bases from J; junction bases left unmatched: 3. The CDR3 reads CASSQAGGGYTF. DNA for the CDR3: TGTGCCAGCAGCCAGGCAGGGGGAGGCTACACCTTC.

The V gene is TRBV6-5, the J gene TRBJ2-1; 9 bases line up with TRBD2. Germline loops: CDR1 MNHEY, CDR2 SVGAGI. Trimming at V came to 8 bases and at J to 4 bases, leaving 6 bases not matched to a gene. The CDR3 runs to 14 residues. CDR3 sequence: CASGIAGAYNEQFF. Written as DNA, the CDR3 is TGTGCCAGCGGAATAGCGGGGGCATACAATGAGCAGTTCTTC.

The V gene is TRBV3-1 (or the pseudogene TRBV3-2), the J gene TRBJ1-1; tentative D call: TRBD1 (5 bases). Germline V gene data show CDR1 as LGHDT and CDR2 as YNNKEL (reference sequence). The germline V and J ends were trimmed by 1 base and 4 bases, with 10 bases remaining between them. The CDR3 loop spans 14 amino acids. The CDR3, as DNA: TGTGCCAGCAGCCAAGTCGCGCAGGGCACTGAAGCTTTCTTT. Its translation: CASSQVAQGTEAFF.

The V call is TRBV7-9, the J call TRBJ1-6, with 9 bases fitting TRBD1. This CDR3 has 16 amino acids. V dropped 6 bases and J dropped 6; count of bases not matched to a gene: 9. Germline lookup yields CDR1 SEHNR and CDR2 FQNEAQ (reference sequence). CDR3 amino acids: CASRPITGGGNSPLHF. The CDR3 DNA follows: TGTGCCAGCAGGCCCATAACAGGGGGCGGTAATTCACCCCTCCACTTT.